The clone carrying this T cell receptor (beta chain) was detected only a few times. The antigen remains undetermined. These data originate in a study of a mutant IDH1 vaccine in newly diagnosed glioma. Study-wide background: Earlier treatment was radiotherapy, temozolomide, or both, with most getting both. The study's findings and limits: Patients mounted vaccine-induced immune responses in 85% to 95% of cases. Any relationship between pseudoprogression and changes in top peripheral T cell clonotypes seemed absent.

Clones were sequenced by immunoSEQ multiplex PCR, and TCRdb holds only the in-frame ones, with some missing. The sample has tens of thousands of clones, around 80% seen once. Time point indicated: baseline, week 1 (first vaccination visit). Treatment in this sample: pre-vaccination baseline after standard-of-care therapy. Donors had new WHO grade 3 or 4 IDH1-mutant, ATRX-lost astrocytomas. The CDR3 runs 15 residues. Germline lookup yields CDR1 SEHNR and CDR2 FQNEAQ (reference sequence). V dropped 4 bases and J dropped 5; count of bases not matched to a gene: 10. This sequence originates from a woman between 18 and 29 years old with glioma. Some clones in this sample may be carry-over from other donors' samples. Source: peripheral blood mononuclear cells (PBMCs), taken from a glioma patient treated with radiotherapy, temozolomide or both. The J gene is TRBJ1-1, the V gene TRBV7-9, with 7 bases identical to TRBD1. The CDR3 bases are TGTGCCAGCAGCTCCCAGGGGGACGGAGGGACTGAAGCTTTCTTT. It encodes CASSSQGDGGTEAFF.